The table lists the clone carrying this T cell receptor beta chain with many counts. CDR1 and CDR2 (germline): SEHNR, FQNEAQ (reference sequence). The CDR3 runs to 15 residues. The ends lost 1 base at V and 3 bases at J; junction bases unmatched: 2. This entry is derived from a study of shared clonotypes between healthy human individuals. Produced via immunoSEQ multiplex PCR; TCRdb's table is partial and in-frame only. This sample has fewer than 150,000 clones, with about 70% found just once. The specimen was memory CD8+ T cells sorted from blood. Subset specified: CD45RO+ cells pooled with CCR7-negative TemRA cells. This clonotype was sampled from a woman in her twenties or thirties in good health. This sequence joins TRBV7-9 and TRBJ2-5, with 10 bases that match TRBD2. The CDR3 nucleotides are TGTGCCAGCAGCTTAGTAGGACTAGCGGAAGAGACCCAGTACTTC. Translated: CASSLVGLAEETQYF. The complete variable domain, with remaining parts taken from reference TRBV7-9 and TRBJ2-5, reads DTGVSQNPRHKITKRGQNVTFRCDPISEHNRLYWYRQTLGQGPEFLTYFQNEAQLEKSRLLSDRFSAERPKGSFSTLEIQRTEQGDSAMYLCASSLVGLAEETQYFGPGTRLLVL.